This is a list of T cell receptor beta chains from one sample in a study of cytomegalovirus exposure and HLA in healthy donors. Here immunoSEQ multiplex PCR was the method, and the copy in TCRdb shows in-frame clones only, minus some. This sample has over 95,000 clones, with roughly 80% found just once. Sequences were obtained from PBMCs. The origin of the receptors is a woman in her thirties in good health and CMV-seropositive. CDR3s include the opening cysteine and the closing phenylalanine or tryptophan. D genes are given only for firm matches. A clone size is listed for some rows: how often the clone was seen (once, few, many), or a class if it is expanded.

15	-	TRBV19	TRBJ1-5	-	CASSPSKNSNQPQHF	TGTGCCAGTAGCCCCAGTAAGAATAGCAATCAGCCCCAGCATTTT
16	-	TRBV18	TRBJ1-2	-	CASSSRTVSVDYGYTF	TGTGCCAGCTCTTCCCGGACAGTTTCCGTAGATTATGGCTACACCTTC
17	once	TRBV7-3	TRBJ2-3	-	CASSLWPGRGVSDTQYF	TGTGCCAGCAGCTTATGGCCGGGGAGGGGGGTATCAGATACGCAGTATTTT
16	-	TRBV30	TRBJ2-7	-	CAWSSLETGFSYEQYF	TGTGCCTGGAGCTCCCTAGAGACGGGATTCAGCTACGAGCAGTACTTC
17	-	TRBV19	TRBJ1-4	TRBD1	CASTPGGARATNEKLFF	TGTGCCAGTACCCCAGGGGGAGCGAGGGCAACTAATGAAAAACTGTTTTTT
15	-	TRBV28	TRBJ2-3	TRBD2	CASSGSGGEIDTQYF	TGTGCCAGCAGTGGTTCGGGGGGGGAAATCGATACGCAGTATTTT
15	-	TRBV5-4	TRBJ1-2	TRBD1	CASSAGTGTNYGYTF	TGTGCCAGCAGCGCTGGGACAGGAACTAACTATGGCTACACCTTC
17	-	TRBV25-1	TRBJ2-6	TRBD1	CASSGTGGTAGANVLTF	TGTGCCAGCAGTGGGACAGGGGGGACGGCTGGGGCCAACGTCCTGACTTTC
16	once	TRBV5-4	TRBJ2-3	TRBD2	CASSLVASGGIGTQYF	TGTGCCAGCAGCTTGGTAGCTAGCGGGGGGATCGGTACGCAGTATTTT
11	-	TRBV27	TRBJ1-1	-	CASVSGSEAFF	TGTGCCAGCGTTTCAGGTTCGGAAGCTTTCTTT
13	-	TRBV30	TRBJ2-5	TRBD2	CAWSGAGGETQYF	TGTGCCTGGAGTGGAGCGGGAGGAGAGACCCAGTACTTC
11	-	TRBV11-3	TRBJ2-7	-	CASSFSYEQYF	TGTGCCAGCAGCTTTTCCTACGAGCAGTACTTC
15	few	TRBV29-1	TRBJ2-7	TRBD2	CSAGTSGVSSYEQYF	TGCAGCGCTGGGACTAGCGGGGTGAGCTCCTACGAGCAGTACTTC
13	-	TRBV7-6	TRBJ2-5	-	CASSLGLRVTQYF	TGTGCCAGCAGCTTAGGCCTGAGGGTGACCCAGTACTTC
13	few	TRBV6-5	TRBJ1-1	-	CASNKFRNTEAFF	TGTGCCAGCAATAAATTCAGGAACACTGAAGCTTTCTTT
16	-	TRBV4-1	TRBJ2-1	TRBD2	CASSQTTSGSYNEQFF	TGCGCCAGCAGCCAAACGACTAGCGGTTCTTACAATGAGCAGTTCTTC
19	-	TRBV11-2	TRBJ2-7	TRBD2	CASSLSLLSGLAEAYEQYF	TGTGCCAGCAGCTTATCCCTGTTGTCCGGGCTAGCGGAGGCCTACGAGCAGTACTTC
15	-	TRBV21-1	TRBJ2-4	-	CASSHTGIAKNIQYF	TGTGCCAGCAGCCACACAGGGATAGCCAAAAACATTCAGTACTTC
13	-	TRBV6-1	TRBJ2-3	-	CASSEVAGDTQYF	TGTGCCAGCAGTGAGGTGGCCGGGGATACGCAGTATTTT
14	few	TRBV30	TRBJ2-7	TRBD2	CAWRSSGGPYEQYF	TGTGCCTGGAGGTCGAGCGGGGGACCCTACGAGCAGTACTTC
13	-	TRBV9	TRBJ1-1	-	CASSREGDTEAFF	TGTGCCAGCTCAAGAGAGGGGGACACTGAAGCTTTCTTT
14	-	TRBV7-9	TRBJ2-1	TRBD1	CASRTDRWVYQQFF	TGTGCCAGCAGAACGGACAGGTGGGTGTATCAGCAGTTCTTC
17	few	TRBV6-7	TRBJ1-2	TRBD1	CASSYCRGQGAFWGYTF	TGTGCCAGCAGTTACTGCAGGGGACAGGGGGCGTTTTGGGGCTACACCTTC
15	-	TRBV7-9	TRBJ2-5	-	CASSLDRATQETQYF	TGTGCCAGCAGCTTAGACAGAGCTACGCAAGAGACCCAGTACTTC
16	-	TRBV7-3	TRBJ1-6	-	CASSLNPQGYNSPLHF	TGTGCCAGCAGCTTAAATCCGCAGGGTTATAATTCACCCCTCCACTTT
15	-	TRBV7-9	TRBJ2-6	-	CASSNTDSGANVLTF	TGTGCCAGCAGCAACACAGATTCTGGGGCCAACGTCCTGACTTTC
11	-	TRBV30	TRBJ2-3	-	CAWSVSPTQYF	TGTGCCTGGAGTGTTAGCCCTACGCAGTATTTT
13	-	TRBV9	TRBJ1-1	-	CASGEGVYTEAFF	TGTGCCAGCGGGGAGGGGGTATACACTGAAGCTTTCTTT
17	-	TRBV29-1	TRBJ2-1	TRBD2	CSVGGLAGGTTYNEQFF	TGCAGCGTTGGGGGACTAGCGGGAGGTACCACATACAATGAGCAGTTCTTC
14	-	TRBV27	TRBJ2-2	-	CASSPRQSTRELFF	TGTGCCAGCAGTCCTCGACAGTCCACCCGGGAGCTGTTTTTT
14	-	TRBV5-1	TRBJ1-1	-	CASSLERLGAEAFF	TGCGCCAGCAGCTTGGAAAGATTGGGCGCTGAAGCTTTCTTT
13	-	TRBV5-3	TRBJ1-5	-	CARGLPGDQPQHF	TGTGCCAGAGGCCTTCCCGGGGATCAGCCCCAGCATTTT
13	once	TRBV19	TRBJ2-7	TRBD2	CASGGVGVHEQYF	TGTGCCAGTGGGGGGGTAGGAGTCCACGAGCAGTACTTC
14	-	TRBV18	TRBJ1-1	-	CASSTGTLRPEAFF	TGTGCCAGCTCCACAGGGACCTTGAGGCCTGAAGCTTTCTTT
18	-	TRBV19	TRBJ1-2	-	CASSNAPPGDITSLGYTF	TGTGCCAGTAGTAATGCCCCGCCAGGGGACATCACCTCTTTAGGCTACACCTTC
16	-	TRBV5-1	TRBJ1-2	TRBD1	CASSRPGQGANYGYTF	TGCGCCAGCAGCCGCCCGGGACAGGGGGCTAACTATGGCTACACCTTC
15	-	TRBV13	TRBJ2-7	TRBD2	CASSILASGGYEQYF	TGTGCCAGCAGTATATTGGCTAGCGGGGGCTACGAGCAGTACTTC
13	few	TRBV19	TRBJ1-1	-	CASSMGRNLEAFF	TGTGCCAGTAGTATGGGCCGCAACCTTGAAGCTTTCTTT
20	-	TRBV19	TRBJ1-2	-	CASSTPSSGQMSGRDYGYTF	TGTGCCAGTAGCACTCCTTCTTCGGGACAAATGTCCGGAAGGGACTATGGCTACACCTTC
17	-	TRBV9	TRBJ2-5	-	CASSVGNGGGNGETQYF	TGTGCCAGCAGCGTAGGCAACGGCGGTGGAAACGGGGAGACCCAGTACTTC
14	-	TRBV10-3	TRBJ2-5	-	CAISVRYPPETQYF	TGTGCCATCAGTGTGAGATACCCTCCGGAGACCCAGTACTTC
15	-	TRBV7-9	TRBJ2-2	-	CASSLLQGDTGELFF	TGTGCCAGCAGCTTACTCCAGGGCGATACCGGGGAGCTGTTTTTT
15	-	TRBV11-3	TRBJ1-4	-	CASSQGGVTNEKLFF	TGTGCCAGCAGTCAAGGCGGGGTAACTAATGAAAAACTGTTTTTT
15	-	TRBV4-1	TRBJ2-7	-	CASSQEYQAHYEQYF	TGCGCCAGCAGCCAAGAGTATCAGGCCCACTACGAGCAGTACTTC
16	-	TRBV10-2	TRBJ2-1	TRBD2	CASSDVTSGRNNEQFF	TGCGCCAGCAGTGATGTGACTAGCGGGAGAAACAATGAGCAGTTCTTC
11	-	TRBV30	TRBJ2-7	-	CAWRGGYEQYF	TGTGCCTGGAGGGGAGGCTACGAGCAGTACTTC
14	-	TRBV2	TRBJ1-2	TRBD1	CASSEENRGGGYTF	TGTGCCAGCAGTGAAGAAAACAGGGGAGGTGGCTACACCTTC
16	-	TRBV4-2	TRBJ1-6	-	CASSSFLEGGNSPLHF	TGTGCCAGCAGCTCTTTTCTTGAGGGGGGGAATTCACCCCTCCACTTT
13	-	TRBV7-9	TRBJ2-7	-	CASSRTNSYEQYF	TGTGCCAGCAGCCGGACTAACTCCTACGAGCAGTACTTC
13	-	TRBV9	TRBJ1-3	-	CASSIKVGDTIYF	TGTGCCAGCAGTATCAAGGTTGGAGACACCATATATTTT
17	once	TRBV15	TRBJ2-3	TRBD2	CATSSGLREGLIDTQYF	TGTGCCACCAGCAGTGGATTGAGGGAGGGCCTCATAGATACGCAGTATTTT
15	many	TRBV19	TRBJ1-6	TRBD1	CASSIARTGNSPLHF	TGTGCCAGTAGTATAGCCCGGACAGGGAATTCACCCCTCCACTTT
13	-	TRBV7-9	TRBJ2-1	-	CASSLSESNEQFF	TGTGCCAGCAGCTTAAGCGAGTCGAATGAGCAGTTCTTC
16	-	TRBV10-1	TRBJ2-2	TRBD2	CASSEGSTSLGGELFF	TGCGCCAGCAGTGAAGGGTCGACTAGCTTAGGCGGGGAGCTGTTTTTT
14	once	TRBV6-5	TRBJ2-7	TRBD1	CASSGQGITYEQYF	TGTGCCAGCAGTGGACAGGGGATAACCTACGAGCAGTACTTC
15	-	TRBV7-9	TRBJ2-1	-	CSSSLVRGLYNEQFF	TGTTCCAGCAGCTTAGTGCGGGGGCTCTACAATGAGCAGTTCTTC
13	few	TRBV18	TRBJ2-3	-	CASSLDRTDTQYF	TGTGCCAGCTCATTGGACAGAACAGATACGCAGTATTTT
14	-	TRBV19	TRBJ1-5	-	CASSEMRGNQPQHF	TGTGCCAGTAGCGAAATGAGAGGCAATCAGCCCCAGCATTTT
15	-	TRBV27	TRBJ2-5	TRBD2	CASSFLAGGRGTQYF	TGTGCCAGCAGTTTTTTAGCGGGGGGGCGGGGGACCCAGTACTTC
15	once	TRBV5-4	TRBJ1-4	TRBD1	CATKTGGSTNEKLFF	TGTGCCACCAAGACAGGGGGAAGCACTAATGAAAAACTGTTTTTT